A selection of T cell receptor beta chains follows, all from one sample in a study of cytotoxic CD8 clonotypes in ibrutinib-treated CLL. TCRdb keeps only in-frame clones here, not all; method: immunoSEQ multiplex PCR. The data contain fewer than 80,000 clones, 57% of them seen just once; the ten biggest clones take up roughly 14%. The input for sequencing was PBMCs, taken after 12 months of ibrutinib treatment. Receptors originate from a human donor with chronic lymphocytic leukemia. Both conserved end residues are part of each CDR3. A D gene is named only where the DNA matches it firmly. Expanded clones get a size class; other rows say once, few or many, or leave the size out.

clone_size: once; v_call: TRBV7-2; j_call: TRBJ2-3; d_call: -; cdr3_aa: CASSFPGLLDTQYF; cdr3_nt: TGTGCCAGCAGCTTCCCGGGACTTCTGGATACGCAGTATTTT
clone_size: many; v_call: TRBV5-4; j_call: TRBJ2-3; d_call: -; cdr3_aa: CASSEGPGTDTQYF; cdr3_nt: TGTGCCAGCAGCGAGGGGCCCGGCACAGATACGCAGTATTTT
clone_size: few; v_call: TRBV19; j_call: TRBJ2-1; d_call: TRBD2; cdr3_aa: CASSGTSEAYNEQFF; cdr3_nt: TGTGCCAGTAGTGGGACTAGCGAGGCCTACAATGAGCAGTTCTTC
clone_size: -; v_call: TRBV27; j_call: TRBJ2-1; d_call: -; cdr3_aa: CASSFTRSGYSMNEQFF; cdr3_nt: TGTGCCAGCAGTTTCACGAGAAGCGGGTATAGCATGAATGAGCAGTTCTTC
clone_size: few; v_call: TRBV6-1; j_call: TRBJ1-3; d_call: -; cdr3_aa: CASRGVSLTIYF; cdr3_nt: TGTGCCAGCCGGGGCGTGAGTCTCACCATATATTTT
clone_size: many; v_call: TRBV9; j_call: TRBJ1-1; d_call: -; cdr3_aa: CASSVADSLRTEAFF; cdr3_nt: TGTGCCAGCAGCGTAGCTGATTCCCTCCGAACTGAAGCTTTCTTT
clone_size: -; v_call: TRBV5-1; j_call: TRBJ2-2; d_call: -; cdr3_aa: CASSFGTQNTGELFF; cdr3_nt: TGCGCCAGCAGCTTCGGGACCCAAAACACCGGGGAGCTGTTTTTT
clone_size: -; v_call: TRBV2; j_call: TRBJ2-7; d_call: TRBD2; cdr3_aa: CASSEGGRGFSYEQYF; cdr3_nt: TGTGCCAGCAGTGAGGGCGGGCGGGGGTTCTCCTACGAGCAGTACTTC
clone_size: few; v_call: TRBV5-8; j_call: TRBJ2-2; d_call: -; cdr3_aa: CASSAGWRELFF; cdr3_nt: TGTGCCAGCAGCGCGGGCTGGAGGGAGCTGTTTTTT
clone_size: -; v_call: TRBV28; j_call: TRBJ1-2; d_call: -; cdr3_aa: CASTPTNYGYTF; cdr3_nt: TGTGCCAGCACCCCGACCAACTATGGCTACACCTTC
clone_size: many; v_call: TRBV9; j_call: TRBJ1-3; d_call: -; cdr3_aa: CASSAGFSGNTIYF; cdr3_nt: TGTGCCAGCAGCGCTGGGTTCTCTGGAAACACCATATATTTT
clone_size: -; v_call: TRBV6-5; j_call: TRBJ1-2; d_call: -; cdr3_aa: CASSKGNGYTF; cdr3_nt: TGTGCCAGCAGTAAGGGGAATGGCTACACCTTC
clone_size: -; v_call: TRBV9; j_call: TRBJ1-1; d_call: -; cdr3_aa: CASSVGLGGEAFF; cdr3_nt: TGTGCCAGCAGCGTAGGATTAGGGGGTGAAGCTTTCTTT
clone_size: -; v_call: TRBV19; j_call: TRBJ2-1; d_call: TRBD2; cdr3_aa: CASSMTSGSTNEQFF; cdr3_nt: TGTGCCAGTAGTATGACGAGCGGGAGCACGAATGAGCAGTTCTTC
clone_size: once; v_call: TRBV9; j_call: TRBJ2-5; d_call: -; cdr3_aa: CASSVVVGGLETQYF; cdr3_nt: TGTGCCAGCAGCGTAGTCGTGGGGGGGCTAGAGACCCAGTACTTC
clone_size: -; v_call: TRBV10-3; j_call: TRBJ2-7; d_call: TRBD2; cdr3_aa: CAISGAGGPYEQYF; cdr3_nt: TGTGCCATCAGTGGAGCGGGAGGGCCCTACGAGCAGTACTTC
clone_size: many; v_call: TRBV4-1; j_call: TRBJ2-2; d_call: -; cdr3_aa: CASRAQWADTGELFF; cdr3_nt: TGCGCCAGCAGGGCCCAATGGGCGGACACCGGGGAGCTGTTTTTT
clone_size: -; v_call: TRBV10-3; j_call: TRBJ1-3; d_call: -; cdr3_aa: CAIRDGISGNTIYF; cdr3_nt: TGTGCCATTAGGGACGGAATCTCTGGAAACACCATATATTTT